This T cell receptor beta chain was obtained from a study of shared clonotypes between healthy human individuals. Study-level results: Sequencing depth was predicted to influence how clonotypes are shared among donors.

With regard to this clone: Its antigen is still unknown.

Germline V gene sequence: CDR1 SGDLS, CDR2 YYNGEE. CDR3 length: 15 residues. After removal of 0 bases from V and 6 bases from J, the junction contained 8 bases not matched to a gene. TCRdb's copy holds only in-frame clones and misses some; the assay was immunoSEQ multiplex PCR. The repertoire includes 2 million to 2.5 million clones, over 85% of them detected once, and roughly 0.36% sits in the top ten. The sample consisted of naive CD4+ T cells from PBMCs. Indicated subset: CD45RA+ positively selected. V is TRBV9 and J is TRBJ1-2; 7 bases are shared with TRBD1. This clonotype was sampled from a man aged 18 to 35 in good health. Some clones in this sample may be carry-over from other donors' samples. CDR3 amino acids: CASSVATRGFHGYTF. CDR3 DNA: TGTGCCAGCAGCGTAGCTACCAGGGGGTTCCATGGCTACACCTTC.